Presented here are 27 T cell receptor beta chains from one specimen sequenced in a study of T cells in Graves' hyperthyroidism and ophthalmopathy. The CDR3 regions of TCR beta were amplified from RNA transcripts. First-round RT-PCR targeting the TCR CDR3 was performed with the HTBI primer set. One entry per CDR3 protein results from TCRdb running MiXCR on the multiplex PCR reads. The sample consists of around 520,000 distinct CDR3 sequences, approximately 14% of them appearing once. Source material: blood. The receptor source for this set is a woman in her forties with Graves' hyperthyroidism.

This clonotype was detected ten times or more. The J gene is TRBJ2-3, the V gene TRBV5-1, with D possibly called TRBD1 or TRBD2 (6 bases each). Per the germline V gene, CDR1 is SGHRS and CDR2 is YFSETQ. The CDR3 sequence is 14 residues long. Trimming shortened V by 4 bases and J by 5 bases, and 14 bases separated the two germline ends. In nucleotides, the CDR3 is TGCGCCAGCAGCGCGGGACACGATTTAGATACGCAGTATTTT. Translating gives CASSAGHDLDTQYF.

The table lists this clonotype with a few counts. This sequence joins TRBV7-3 and TRBJ2-1; the match to TRBD2 covers 12 bases. This CDR3 is built from 18 residues. CDR1 SGHTA and CDR2 FQGTGA come from the germline V gene. The V and J ends lost 1 base and 7 bases, in that order; junction bases with no gene match: 11. The CDR3 coding sequence is TGTGCCAGCAGCTTAAGTTCTAGCGGGAGGGCCGGGTGGAATGAGCAGTTCTTC. Translating it yields CASSLSSSGRAGWNEQFF.

This clonotype was counted at least ten times. The rearrangement uses TRBV3-1 and TRBJ2-7; D call uncertain. The CDR3 spans 12 residues. The V end lost 1 base, the J end lost 6 bases, and 7 bases lay between the germline ends. Germline V lookup: CDR1 LGHDT, CDR2 YNNKEL (reference sequence). CDR3 protein: CASSQVRAEQYF. DNA for the CDR3: TGTGCCAGCAGCCAAGTCCGAGCCGAGCAGTACTTC.

This clonotype was seen many times. V gene TRBV20-1 combines with J gene TRBJ2-1, with TRBD2 matching 7 bases. With 1 base clipped from V and 6 bases from J, the junction kept 9 bases outside the gene matches. The CDR3 is made up of 15 amino acids. Germline V gene sequence: CDR1 DFQATT, CDR2 SNEGSKA (reference sequence). The CDR3 region is CSARAASGKGNEQFF. As DNA, the CDR3 is TGCAGTGCTAGAGCGGCCAGCGGGAAGGGCAATGAGCAGTTCTTC.

This clonotype came up many times. This chain uses TRBV6-1 with TRBJ2-7; TRBD2 matches at 9 bases. This CDR3 comprises 14 residues. Trimming at V came to 10 bases and at J to 9 bases, leaving 16 bases not matched to a gene. In germline, CDR1 is MNHNS, CDR2 SASEGT. Here the CDR3 reads CATRGAAGGIVQYF. DNA for the CDR3: TGTGCCACTCGGGGGGCAGCGGGAGGCATCGTGCAGTACTTC.

This clonotype was detected only a few times. The chain combines TRBV4-2 with TRBJ2-2; D possibly corresponds to TRBD2 (6 bases). Trimming took off 4 bases at V and 7 bases at J, with 19 bases between the two ends. The germline CDR1 and CDR2 sequences are LGHNA and YNFKEQ. The CDR3 is 16 amino acids. CDR3 loop: CASSRWGWGVGGELFF. The CDR3 coding sequence is TGTGCCAGCAGCCGGTGGGGTTGGGGGGTTGGCGGGGAGCTGTTTTTT.

This clonotype came up many times. The V gene is TRBV7-9, the J gene TRBJ2-2; D is tentatively TRBD1 or TRBD2 (5 bases each). V lost 8 bases, J lost 5 bases, and 21 bases lay in between. The germline gives CDR1 SEHNR, CDR2 FQNEAQ (reference sequence). The CDR3 consists of 16 residues. The CDR3 region is CASEATGLVHTGELFF. The CDR3 DNA reads TGTGCCAGCGAAGCGACGGGGCTAGTTCATACCGGGGAGCTGTTTTTT.

This clonotype was picked up a small number of times. V usage is TRBV7-2 and J usage is TRBJ2-6, with 8 bases fitting TRBD2. The V and J ends lost 9 bases and 4 bases, in that order; junction bases with no gene match: 2. This CDR3 has 13 amino acids. In germline, CDR1 is SGHTA, CDR2 FQGNSA. CDR3 loop: CASSGTGANVLTF. For the CDR3, the DNA is TGTGCCAGTAGCGGGACAGGGGCCAACGTCCTGACTTTC. The whole variable domain, filled in from reference TRBV7-2 and TRBJ2-6, reads GAGVSQSPSNKVTEKGKDVELRCDPISGHTALYWYRQSLGQGLEFLIYFQGNSAPDKSGLPSDRFSAERTGGSVSTLTIQRTQQEDSAVYLCASSGTGANVLTFGAGSRLTVL.

This chain links TRBV18 with TRBJ1-4; 9 bases are shared with TRBD1. Germline CDR1 is KGHSH and CDR2 is LQKENI. The V segment lost 3 bases and the J segment 0 bases; nucleotides outside the gene matches: 2. This CDR3 spans 16 amino acids. CDR3 coding DNA: TGTGCCAGCTCACCGACAGGGGGGACAACTAATGAAAAACTGTTTTTT. Residues: CASSPTGGTTNEKLFF.

The chain links TRBV20-1 to TRBJ1-5; D uncertain. The CDR3 consists of 15 residues. V dropped 5 bases and J dropped 3 bases, with 17 bases sitting between them. CDR1 and CDR2 (germline): DFQATT, SNEGSKA (reference sequence). The CDR3 DNA follows: TGCAGTGCTTACCCCTCCCTTGGTTTCAATCAGCCCCAGCATTTT. Protein sequence: CSAYPSLGFNQPQHF.

In its sample, this clonotype was seen many times. V usage is TRBV6-2 or TRBV6-3 and J usage is TRBJ1-1; perhaps TRBD1 as D (5 bases). Trimming removed 6 bases at V and 0 bases at J, with 11 bases between. The CDR3 extends over 14 amino acids. Germline CDR1 and CDR2: MNHEY and SVGEGT. The CDR3 is CASSDDRLNTEAFF. The DNA of the CDR3 is TGTGCCAGCAGCGACGACAGACTGAACACTGAAGCTTTCTTT.

This clonotype was observed many times. This sequence joins TRBV20-1 and TRBJ2-5, with D possibly matching TRBD2 (5 bases). The CDR3 length is 16 residues. The germline V and J ends were trimmed by 4 bases and 2 bases, with 20 bases remaining between them. Germline assignment: CDR1 DFQATT and CDR2 SNEGSKA (reference sequence). CDR3 sequence reads: CSATHWIARWQETQYF. For the CDR3, the DNA is TGCAGTGCTACCCATTGGATAGCGAGATGGCAAGAGACCCAGTACTTC.

The chain is built from TRBV3-1 and TRBJ2-1; no clear D gene. Per the germline V gene, CDR1 is LGHDT and CDR2 is YNNKEL (reference sequence). The CDR3 sequence is 12 residues long. Trimming removed 1 base from V and 10 bases from J, with 8 bases in between. The CDR3 region has the DNA TGTGCCAGCAGCCAAGGATTATTGGAGCAGTTCTTC. Encoded protein: CASSQGLLEQFF.

The chain has TRBV11-2 and TRBJ2-1; D ambiguous. Germline loops: CDR1 SGHAT, CDR2 FQNNGV. The V gene lost 5 bases and the J gene lost 9 bases, with 11 bases spanning the gap. The CDR3 has 12 amino acids. The CDR3 protein is CASSALALEQFF. The CDR3 bases are TGTGCCAGCAGCGCATTAGCACTTGAGCAGTTCTTC.

This clonotype showed up many times. The chain links TRBV3-1 to TRBJ1-2, with D maybe TRBD1 (6 bases). This CDR3 is 13 amino acids long. V was pared by 4 bases and J by 7 bases, with 13 bases between. CDR1 is LGHDT and CDR2 is YNNKEL in the germline V gene (reference sequence). This CDR3 reads CASSRDTAAGYTF. CDR3 bases: TGTGCCAGCAGCCGGGACACAGCGGCTGGCTACACCTTC.

This clonotype was observed at least ten times. The chain uses TRBV6-1 and TRBJ2-7; 8 nucleotides align to TRBD2. V shed 7 bases and J 5 bases; nucleotides not matched to a gene: 16. Germline V gene data show CDR1 as MNHNS and CDR2 as SASEGT. CDR3 length: 16 residues. The CDR3 DNA is TGTGCCAGCACCCCCCCATCGAGCGGGAGTTGGAACGAGCAGTACTTC. Translating gives CASTPPSSGSWNEQYF.

Many counts were recorded for this clonotype. CDR3 amino acids: CSVNSADRGTEAFF. The DNA of the CDR3 is TGCAGCGTTAATAGTGCAGACAGGGGTACTGAAGCTTTCTTT. The J gene is TRBJ1-1, the V gene TRBV29-1, with 8 positions matching TRBD1. The CDR3 contains 14 residues. V dropped 5 bases and J dropped 5; count of bases not matched to a gene: 10. Germline lookup yields CDR1 SQVTM and CDR2 ANQGSEA.

The chain uses TRBV4-1 and TRBJ2-1, with unresolved D. The V gene lost 2 bases and the J gene lost 7 bases, with 9 bases spanning the gap. The CDR3 loop spans 13 amino acids. Per germline, CDR1 MGHRA and CDR2 YSYEKL. In nucleotides, the CDR3 is TGCGCCAGCAGCCAATACAGTGGGAATGAGCAGTTCTTC. As protein: CASSQYSGNEQFF.

This clonotype was recorded at least ten times. The gene calls are TRBV20-1 and TRBJ1-5; D not certain. Between the trimmed V and J ends, which lost 4 bases and 0 bases, there was a span of 7 bases. This CDR3 has 13 residues. The V gene's germline CDR1 is DFQATT and CDR2 SNEGSKA (reference sequence). The CDR3 sequence: CSATRDSNQPQHF. The CDR3 coding sequence is TGCAGTGCTACCCGGGATAGCAATCAGCCCCAGCATTTT.

The chain combines TRBV10-3 with TRBJ2-3; no clear D gene. V shed 4 bases and J shed 5 bases, with 13 bases lying between them. The CDR3 runs 14 residues. The germline V gene encodes CDR1 ENHRY and CDR2 SYGVKD. CDR3 sequence reads: CAISGTRKQDTQYF. In DNA, the CDR3 is TGTGCCATCAGTGGGACCAGGAAACAAGATACGCAGTATTTT.

For this clonotype: Just one base apart from a much larger clone, this may be a read error. This chain connects TRBV7-2 to TRBJ2-1, with TRBD2 identical over 7 bases. Germline V gene lookup returns CDR1 SGHTA and CDR2 FQGNSA. With 4 bases clipped from V and 6 bases from J, the junction kept 6 bases outside the gene matches. CDR3 length: 14 amino acids. The CDR3 loop is CASSSVPSGNEQFF. The CDR3 DNA sequence: TGTGCCAGCAGCTCAGTACCTAGCGGCAATGAGCAGTTCTTC.

This clonotype was detected ten times or more. The J gene is TRBJ2-7, the V gene TRBV27; 8 positions match TRBD1. V lost 2 bases, J lost 1 base, and 10 bases stayed unmatched. In germline, CDR1 is MNHEY, CDR2 SMNVEV (reference sequence). The CDR3 is 17 amino acids. CDR3 in DNA: TGTGCCAGCAGTTTACCGACCTCAGGGGGCAAGTCCTACGAGCAGTACTTC. As protein: CASSLPTSGGKSYEQYF.

This clonotype was recorded at least ten times. The rearrangement uses TRBV28 and TRBJ2-2, with D hard to call. Germline assignment: CDR1 MDHEN and CDR2 SYDVKM. The V end was cut by 3 bases, the J end by 2 bases, with 13 bases between. The CDR3 runs 16 residues. CDR3 DNA sequence: TGTGCCAGCAGTTTTATGGTGGGCTACAACACCGGGGAGCTGTTTTTT. Translation gives CASSFMVGYNTGELFF.

The chain employs TRBV28 and TRBJ2-7; 7 bases are shared with TRBD1. V gave up 4 bases and J gave up 2 bases; unmatched junction bases: 5. The CDR3 is made up of 14 amino acids. Per germline, CDR1 MDHEN and CDR2 SYDVKM. The CDR3 here is CASSWGQSTYEQYF. The CDR3 bases are TGTGCCAGCAGTTGGGGACAGAGTACCTACGAGCAGTACTTC. Combining the CDR3 with reference TRBV28 and TRBJ2-7 gives the whole variable domain DVKVTQSSRYLVKRTGEKVFLECVQDMDHENMFWYRQDPGLGLRLIYFSYDVKMKEKGDIPEGYSVSREKKERFSLILESASTNQTSMYLCASSWGQSTYEQYFGPGTRLTVT.

The chain uses TRBV4-1 and TRBJ2-7, with D hard to call. CDR1 and CDR2 from the germline V gene are MGHRA and YSYEKL. V lost 0 bases and J lost 3, with 12 bases in between. The CDR3 has 15 amino acids. DNA of the CDR3: TGCGCCAGCAGCCAAGAATATCCCGAACGCTACGAGCAGTACTTC. Its translation is CASSQEYPERYEQYF.

This clonotype was recorded many times. The J gene is TRBJ1-1, the V gene TRBV2, with TRBD1 matching over 10 bases. The CDR3 runs to 14 residues. Trimming cost V 5 bases and J 4 bases; bases outside gene matches: 4. CDR1 and CDR2 (germline): SNHLY, FYNNEI. CDR3 coding DNA: TGTGCCAGCAGTTCGGGACAGGGGCGCACTGAAGCTTTCTTT. Residues: CASSSGQGRTEAFF.

Many counts were recorded for this clonotype. The chain couples TRBV18 to TRBJ2-1; 7 nucleotides align to TRBD2. The J segment lost 2 bases and the V segment lost 2 bases, leaving 3 bases of the junction unmatched. The germline gives CDR1 KGHSH, CDR2 LQKENI. This CDR3 comprises 15 residues. CDR3 sequence reads: CASSPESGTYNEQFF. As DNA, the CDR3 is TGTGCCAGCTCACCAGAAAGCGGGACCTACAATGAGCAGTTCTTC.